This T cell receptor (beta chain) stems from a study of shared clonotypes between healthy human individuals. Study-wide results and limits: Naive CD4 clonotypes were shared across a few donors at about 5.3%.

With regard to this clone: The antigen remains undetermined.

The input for sorted-subset replicate PCRs was around 0.2 ug DNA, tens of thousands of T cell genomes. The protocol was immunoSEQ multiplex PCR, while the TCRdb copy is restricted to in-frame clones and leaves out a portion. The sample shows fewer than 1.8 million clones, about 98.5% of them seen only once. The sequenced sample was naive CD4+ T cells sorted from blood. Subset given: CD45RA+ positively selected. The TCR was taken from a man aged 25 to 45 in good health.

This chain's CDR3 is CASSLRDLSNTGELFF. The CDR3 DNA reads TGTGCCAGCAGCTTGCGGGACTTGTCGAACACCGGGGAGCTGTTTTTT. The chain carries TRBV5-4 and TRBJ2-2, with TRBD2 as a possible D gene (6 bases). Germline lookup yields CDR1 SGHNT and CDR2 YYREEE (reference sequence). The CDR3 is 16 amino acids. With 1 base removed from V and 0 bases from J, the gap between germline ends came to 10 bases.